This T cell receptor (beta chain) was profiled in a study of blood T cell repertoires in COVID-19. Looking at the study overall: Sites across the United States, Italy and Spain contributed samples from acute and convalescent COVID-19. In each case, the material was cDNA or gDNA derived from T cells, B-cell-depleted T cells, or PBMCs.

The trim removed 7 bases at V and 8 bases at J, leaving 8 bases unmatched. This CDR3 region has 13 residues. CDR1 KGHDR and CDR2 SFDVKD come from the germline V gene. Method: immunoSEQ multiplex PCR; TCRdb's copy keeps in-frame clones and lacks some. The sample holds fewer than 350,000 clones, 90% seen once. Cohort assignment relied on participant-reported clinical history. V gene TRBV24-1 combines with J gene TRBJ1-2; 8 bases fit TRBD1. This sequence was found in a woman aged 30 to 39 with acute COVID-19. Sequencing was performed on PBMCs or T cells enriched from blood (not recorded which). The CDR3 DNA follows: TGTGCCACCAGCTTCGGACAGGGTGGGGGCTACACCTTC. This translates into CATSFGQGGGYTF.